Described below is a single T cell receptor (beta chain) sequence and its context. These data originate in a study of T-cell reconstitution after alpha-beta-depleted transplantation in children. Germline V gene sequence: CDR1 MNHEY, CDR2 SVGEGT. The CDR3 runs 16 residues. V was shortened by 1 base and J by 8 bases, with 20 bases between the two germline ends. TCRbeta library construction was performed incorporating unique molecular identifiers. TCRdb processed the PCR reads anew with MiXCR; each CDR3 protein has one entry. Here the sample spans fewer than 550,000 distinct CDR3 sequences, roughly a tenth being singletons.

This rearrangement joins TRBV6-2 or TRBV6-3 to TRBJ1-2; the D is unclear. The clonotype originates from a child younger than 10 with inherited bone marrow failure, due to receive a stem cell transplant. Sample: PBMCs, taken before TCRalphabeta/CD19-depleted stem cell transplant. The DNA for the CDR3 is TGTGCCAGCAGTTACTACCCGGGCGACACGTCTAGGGGCTACACCTTC. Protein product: CASSYYPGDTSRGYTF.